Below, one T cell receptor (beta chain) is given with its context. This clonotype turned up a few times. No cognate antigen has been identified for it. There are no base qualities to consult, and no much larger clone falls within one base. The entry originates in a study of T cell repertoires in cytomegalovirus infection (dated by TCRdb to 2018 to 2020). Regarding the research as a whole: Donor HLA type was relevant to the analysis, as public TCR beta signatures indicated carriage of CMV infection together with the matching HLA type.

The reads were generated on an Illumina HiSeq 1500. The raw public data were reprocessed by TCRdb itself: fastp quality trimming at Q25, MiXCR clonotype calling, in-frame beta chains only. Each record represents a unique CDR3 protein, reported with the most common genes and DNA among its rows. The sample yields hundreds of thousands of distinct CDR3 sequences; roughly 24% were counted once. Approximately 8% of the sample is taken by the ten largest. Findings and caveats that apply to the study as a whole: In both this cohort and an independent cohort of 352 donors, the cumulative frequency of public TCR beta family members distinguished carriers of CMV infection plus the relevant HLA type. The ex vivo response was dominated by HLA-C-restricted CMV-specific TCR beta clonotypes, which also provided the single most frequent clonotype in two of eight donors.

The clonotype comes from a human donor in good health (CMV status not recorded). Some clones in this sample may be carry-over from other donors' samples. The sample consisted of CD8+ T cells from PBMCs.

The CDR3 region: CASRPPGQLYGYTF. Here is the DNA: TGCGCCAGCAGACCACCGGGACAACTCTATGGCTACACCTTC. The chain is made from TRBV5-1 and TRBJ1-2; D gene: possibly TRBD1, on 6 matching bases. Trimming at the junction amounts to 5 bases on V and 4 bases on J, and the germline ends lie 15 bases apart. The CDR3 runs 14 residues from the cysteine to the phenylalanine. The retained sequence is limited to the CDR3, 42 bases, with the frame set at the first base. The germline V gene gives CDR1 as SGHRS and CDR2 as YFSETQ.